One and the same sample provided the 14 T cell receptor beta chains below, sequenced in a study of CD8+ T cells in alopecia areata. Extracted RNA was reverse transcribed into cDNA, the sequencing template. Sequencing used immunoSEQ multiplex PCR; TCRdb keeps in-frame clones, though not all of them. The sample has approximately 89,000 clones; about 40% are singletons. Sequenced: CD4+ T cells sorted from blood. These receptors all come from a human donor with alopecia areata.

The V and J genes are TRBV2 and TRBJ2-3, with 7 bases lining up with TRBD2. The V and J ends lost 8 bases and 4 bases, in that order; junction bases with no gene match: 6. The CDR3 loop spans 13 amino acids. Per the germline V gene, CDR1 is SNHLY and CDR2 is FYNNEI. CDR3 sequence (DNA): TGTGCCAGCCGGACTAGTGTATCAGATACGCAGTATTTT. It translates to CASRTSVSDTQYF.

This clone came up a few times. This chain uses TRBV28 with TRBJ2-2, with TRBD2 identical over 12 bases. The trim removed 6 bases at V and 0 bases at J, leaving 8 bases unmatched. CDR3 length equals 18 residues. Germline loops: CDR1 MDHEN, CDR2 SYDVKM. This CDR3 reads CASRTTSGGGPNTGELFF. Here the CDR3 DNA reads TGTGCCAGCAGGACGACTAGCGGGGGAGGGCCGAACACCGGGGAGCTGTTTTTT. Using reference TRBV28 and TRBJ2-2 for the parts outside the CDR3, the full variable domain is DVKVTQSSRYLVKRTGEKVFLECVQDMDHENMFWYRQDPGLGLRLIYFSYDVKMKEKGDIPEGYSVSREKKERFSLILESASTNQTSMYLCASRTTSGGGPNTGELFFGEGSRLTVL.

The chain employs TRBV29-1 and TRBJ2-3, with a possible D match to TRBD2 (5 bases). The CDR3 spans 13 residues. Germline assignment: CDR1 SQVTM and CDR2 ANQGSEA. Trimming stripped 5 bases from V and 0 bases from J, with 9 bases between. The CDR3 nucleotides are TGCAGCGTTATAGCGATGAGCACAGATACGCAGTATTTT. It codes for CSVIAMSTDTQYF.

This clone was picked up a small number of times. The genes are TRBV18 and TRBJ2-7, with D possibly being TRBD2 (5 bases). V dropped 3 bases and J dropped 7 bases, with 13 bases sitting between them. The CDR3 length is 13 residues. Germline V gene sequence: CDR1 KGHSH, CDR2 LQKENI. The DNA of the CDR3 is TGTGCCAGCTCACCGCAGGATGCGGGTGAGCAGTACTTC. This translates into CASSPQDAGEQYF.

This clone came up a few times. The V gene is TRBV29-1, the J gene TRBJ1-1; D is possibly TRBD1 (5 bases). The CDR3 runs to 14 residues. Per germline, CDR1 SQVTM and CDR2 ANQGSEA. Trimming took off 3 bases at V and 5 bases at J, with 16 bases between the two ends. The CDR3 DNA reads as TGCAGCGTTGAGGTCGGGAGGTACAGGACTGAAGCTTTCTTT. This translates into CSVEVGRYRTEAFF. The whole variable domain, filled in from reference TRBV29-1 and TRBJ1-1, reads SAVISQKPSRDICQRGTSLTIQCQVDSQVTMMFWYRQQPGQSLTLIATANQGSEATYESGFVIDKFPISRPNLTFSTLTVSNMSPEDSSIYLCSVEVGRYRTEAFFGQGTRLTVV.

The rearrangement links TRBV2 to TRBJ2-2; D may be TRBD1 (5 bases). Germline CDR1 SNHLY, CDR2 FYNNEI. The CDR3 covers 14 residues. V shed 1 base and J shed 6 bases, with 9 bases lying between them. This CDR3 reads CASSEVREAGELFF. The CDR3 region has the DNA TGTGCCAGCAGTGAAGTCAGGGAAGCCGGGGAGCTGTTTTTT.

This clone was detected only a few times. The rearrangement joins TRBV29-1 to TRBJ2-7; no clear D. V was clipped by 5 bases and J by 0 bases, with 11 bases between them. From germline, CDR1 is SQVTM and CDR2 ANQGSEA. The CDR3 has 13 residues. As DNA, the CDR3 is TGCAGCGTTAAGATCCAGTCCTCCTACGAGCAGTACTTC. It encodes CSVKIQSSYEQYF.

This clone was picked up a small number of times. This chain uses TRBV28 with TRBJ2-7; 8 bases are shared with TRBD1. This CDR3 is built from 14 residues. The J segment lost 5 bases and the V segment lost 4 bases, leaving 7 bases of the junction unmatched. Germline V gene sequence: CDR1 MDHEN, CDR2 SYDVKM. CDR3 region: CASSSDRGRHEQYF. The CDR3 DNA sequence: TGTGCCAGCAGTTCCGACAGGGGAAGGCACGAGCAGTACTTC.

This clone was observed a handful of times. The rearrangement links TRBV29-1 to TRBJ2-4, with D possibly being TRBD1 or TRBD2 (5 bases each). The V gene lost 7 bases and the J gene lost 2 bases, with 12 bases spanning the gap. The CDR3 sequence is 13 residues long. In germline, CDR1 is SQVTM, CDR2 ANQGSEA. CDR3 nucleotides: TGCAGCGCCTGGCTGGGACCCAAAAACATTCAGTACTTC. This encodes CSAWLGPKNIQYF. The full variable domain, completed using reference TRBV29-1 and TRBJ2-4, is SAVISQKPSRDICQRGTSLTIQCQVDSQVTMMFWYRQQPGQSLTLIATANQGSEATYESGFVIDKFPISRPNLTFSTLTVSNMSPEDSSIYLCSAWLGPKNIQYFGAGTRLSVL.

This clone was seen just once. The chain combines TRBV5-1 with TRBJ2-7; tentative D call: TRBD2 (5 bases). The length of the CDR3 is 15 residues. V shed 4 bases and J shed 6 bases, with 20 bases lying between them. Germline V gene lookup returns CDR1 SGHRS and CDR2 YFSETQ. For the CDR3, the DNA is TGCGCCAGCAGCAACGGACGGACCGCCGGAGGCGAGCAGTACTTC. Translating it yields CASSNGRTAGGEQYF.

V usage is TRBV4-1 and J usage is TRBJ2-5, with D unresolved. Per germline, CDR1 MGHRA and CDR2 YSYEKL. V gave up 1 base and J gave up 13 bases, with 13 bases separating them. This CDR3 is built from 12 residues. The CDR3 protein is CASSQVGLRRYF. In nucleotides, the CDR3 is TGCGCCAGCAGCCAAGTCGGCCTGAGGCGGTACTTC.

The rearrangement uses TRBV5-6 and TRBJ2-3, with 7 nucleotides matching TRBD1. This CDR3 spans 15 amino acids. The germline CDR1 and CDR2 sequences are SGHDT and YYEEEE. With V trimmed by 2 bases and J by 4 bases, 7 bases remained unmatched. The DNA for the CDR3 is TGTGCCAGCAGCTTCCCGACAGGGTCGCCAGATACGCAGTATTTT. It translates to CASSFPTGSPDTQYF. The variable domain in full, completed from reference TRBV5-6 and TRBJ2-3, reads DAGVTQSPTHLIKTRGQQVTLRCSPKSGHDTVSWYQQALGQGPQFIFQYYEEEERQRGNFPDRFSGHQFPNYSSELNVNALLLGDSALYLCASSFPTGSPDTQYFGPGTRLTVL.

This chain connects TRBV6-5 to TRBJ2-5; tentative D call: TRBD2 (5 bases). The CDR3 is 10 amino acids. Trimming pared 8 bases from V and 4 bases from J, leaving 5 bases between. Germline V gene data show CDR1 as MNHEY and CDR2 as SVGAGI. The CDR3 DNA sequence: TGTGCCAGCGGGAGAGAGACCCAGTACTTC. Its translation is CASGRETQYF.

The rearrangement joins TRBV9 to TRBJ1-2; D unresolved. CDR1 SGDLS and CDR2 YYNGEE come from the germline V gene. Trimming shortened V by 0 bases and J by 5 bases, and 14 bases separated the two germline ends. This CDR3 has 15 amino acids. The CDR3 spells CASSVGSGSGYGYTF. CDR3 bases: TGTGCCAGCAGCGTAGGTTCGGGCAGCGGATATGGCTACACCTTC.